One and the same sample provided the 21 T cell receptor beta chains below, sequenced in a study of blood T cells in healthy people across ages. Next came a second PCR, run for about 6 to 12 cycles, which used a sample-barcoded 5' primer along with a J-beta primer mix. TCRdb reprocessed the 5' RACE reads with MiXCR, giving one entry per CDR3 protein. The sample lists roughly 700,000 distinct CDR3 sequences, approximately 49% occurring once. The specimen was blood. Receptors originate from a woman aged 55-70 years in good health.

This rearrangement joins TRBV6-6 to TRBJ1-2; D ambiguous. Trimming removed 2 bases at V and 4 bases at J, with 11 bases between. Per germline, CDR1 MNHNY and CDR2 SVGAGI (reference sequence). This CDR3 has 14 amino acids. The CDR3 spells CASSYLKPLYGYTF. Here the CDR3 DNA reads TGTGCCAGCAGTTACCTCAAACCCCTCTATGGCTACACCTTC.

The chain joins TRBV5-1 to TRBJ2-1; perhaps TRBD2 as D (5 bases). The J call may be wrong; the DNA end is better matched by TRBJ2-7. CDR1 is SGHRS and CDR2 is YFSETQ in the germline V gene. CDR3 length equals 16 residues. For the CDR3, the DNA is TGCGCCAGCAGCTTGACCCTAGCCAGCTCCTACAATGAGCAGTACTTC. Translation: CASSLTLASSYNEQYF.

This chain connects TRBV6-2 or TRBV6-3 to TRBJ2-3; D unresolved. CDR1 is MNHEY, CDR2 SVGEGT, per germline. V was trimmed by 8 bases and J by 5 bases, leaving 17 bases between them. This CDR3 contains 14 residues. The CDR3 DNA sequence: TGTGCCAGCGGCCGCAAGGGTAGTAAAGATACGCAGTATTTT. Its protein is CASGRKGSKDTQYF.

The chain couples TRBV20-1 to TRBJ1-2, with D uncertain. Trimming took off 3 bases at V and 8 bases at J, with 10 bases between the two ends. From germline, CDR1 is DFQATT and CDR2 SNEGSKA (reference sequence). The CDR3 has 11 amino acids. The CDR3, as DNA: TGCAGTGCTAGGGAGGCCCGGGGCTACACCTTC. Amino acid sequence: CSAREARGYTF.

V gene TRBV7-9 combines with J gene TRBJ2-7, with 15 bases identical to TRBD2. Looked up from germline, CDR1 is SEHNR and CDR2 is FQNEAQ (reference sequence). J lost 7 bases, V lost 5 bases, and 12 bases had no gene match. This CDR3 is built from 17 residues. DNA for the CDR3: TGTGCCAGCAGCCCTGGGACTAGCGGGAGGATAAGAAATGAGCAGTACTTC. Protein: CASSPGTSGRIRNEQYF.

This clonotype was counted between two and nine times. The chain links TRBV10-3 to TRBJ2-4, with D possibly TRBD2 on 6 matching bases. Germline assignment: CDR1 ENHRY and CDR2 SYGVKD. The V end lost 0 bases, the J end lost 6 bases, and 18 bases lay between the germline ends. This CDR3 is 17 amino acids long. The CDR3 spells CAISESRAGRSPNIQYF. In DNA, the CDR3 is TGTGCCATCAGTGAGTCTCGGGCGGGAAGGTCTCCAAACATTCAGTACTTC.

The V call is TRBV9, the J call TRBJ2-1; D is uncertain. The CDR3 has 15 amino acids. Looked up from germline, CDR1 is SGDLS and CDR2 is YYNGEE. Trimming stripped 0 bases from V and 10 bases from J, with 17 bases between. CDR3 sequence: CASSVGLEPTYEQFF. The CDR3 nucleotides are TGTGCCAGCAGCGTAGGGCTAGAACCAACCTACGAGCAGTTCTTC.

This clonotype was found a few times. The genes are TRBV11-2 and TRBJ2-7; D not certain. Per the germline V gene, CDR1 is SGHAT and CDR2 is FQNNGV. The germline V and J ends were trimmed by 5 bases and 7 bases, with 27 bases remaining between them. CDR3 length: 17 amino acids. CDR3 nucleotides: TGTGCCAGCAGCGACCCGACCGACCCCCCTGTCTACGGGGAGCAGTACTTC. Encoded protein: CASSDPTDPPVYGEQYF.

The chain links TRBV5-6 to TRBJ2-5, with TRBD1 as a possible D gene (5 bases). Germline V CDR1 and CDR2: SGHDT, YYEEEE. The V end lost 3 bases, the J end lost 4 bases, and 7 bases lay between the germline ends. This CDR3 has 12 amino acids. CDR3 DNA: TGTGCCAGCAGCTGGGGCCCAGAGACCCAGTACTTC. It encodes CASSWGPETQYF.

The chain has TRBV2 and TRBJ2-7; 9 bases map to TRBD2. The CDR3 is 16 amino acids. Trimming removed 4 bases from V and 4 bases from J; junction bases left unmatched: 11. The germline CDR1 and CDR2 sequences are SNHLY and FYNNEI. The CDR3 DNA follows: TGTGCCAGCAGTGTAAATCGACTAGCGGACCTTTACGAGCAGTACTTC. It specifies CASSVNRLADLYEQYF. Supplemented by reference TRBV2 and TRBJ2-7, the full variable domain reads EPEVTQTPSHQVTQMGQEVILRCVPISNHLYFYWYRQILGQKVEFLVSFYNNEISEKSEIFDDQFSVERPDGSNFTLKIRSTKLEDSAMYFCASSVNRLADLYEQYFGPGTRLTVT.

This chain uses TRBV29-1 with TRBJ1-1; D remains ambiguous. Germline lookup yields CDR1 SQVTM and CDR2 ANQGSEA. V dropped 1 base and J dropped 1 base, with 10 bases sitting between them. There are 14 residues in the CDR3. The CDR3: CSVEVRSANTEAFF. The CDR3 DNA reads TGCAGCGTTGAAGTCCGCTCTGCGAACACTGAAGCTTTCTTT.

The V call is TRBV28, the J call TRBJ2-7; TRBD1 matches at 10 bases. Near its end, the DNA agrees better with TRBJ2-5, so the J call may be wrong. CDR1 and CDR2 from the germline V gene are MDHEN and SYDVKM. There are 16 residues in the CDR3. CDR3 in DNA: TGTGCCAGCAGTTCTCCGGGACAGGGGTTTGAGGAGACCCAGTACTTC. Protein: CASSSPGQGFEETQYF.

This chain joins TRBV6-4 and TRBJ1-1, with D unresolved. Per germline, CDR1 MRHNA and CDR2 SNTAGT. CDR3 length: 13 amino acids. Trimming shortened V by 2 bases and J by 1 base, and 5 bases separated the two germline ends. CDR3 amino acids: CASSDRPNTEAFF. CDR3 coding DNA: TGTGCCAGCAGTGACAGGCCGAACACTGAAGCTTTCTTT.

J is TRBJ1-1 and V is TRBV29-1; a weak D match, TRBD1 (5 bases). V was trimmed by 7 bases and J by 6 bases, leaving 12 bases between them. Germline CDR1 is SQVTM and CDR2 is ANQGSEA. There are 11 residues in the CDR3. The CDR3 DNA reads as TGCAGCGGGGCCAGGGAGGCTGAAGCTTTCTTT. Protein sequence: CSGAREAEAFF.

DNA of the CDR3: TGCAGTGCGGCAGGGGATTTTATGAACACTGAAGCTTTCTTT. Its translation is CSAAGDFMNTEAFF. This chain uses TRBV20-1 with TRBJ1-1, with D possibly matching TRBD1 (6 bases). V was cut by 6 bases and J by 0 bases, with 14 bases left in between. CDR1 DFQATT and CDR2 SNEGSKA come from the germline V gene (reference sequence). The CDR3 has 14 residues.

The chain is built from TRBV7-9 and TRBJ1-2; 9 positions agree with TRBD1. Unmatched junction bases numbered 7, after V lost 0 bases and J lost 5 bases. The CDR3 loop spans 16 amino acids. The V gene's germline CDR1 is SEHNR and CDR2 FQNEAQ (reference sequence). The CDR3 region is CASSLAGTGISYGYTF. CDR3 nucleotide sequence: TGTGCCAGCAGCTTAGCCGGGACAGGGATTTCGTATGGCTACACCTTC.

This clonotype has just a few counts. The chain employs TRBV6-6 and TRBJ2-1; D not resolved. The DNA end lines up better with TRBJ2-7; the J call may be wrong. This CDR3 contains 12 residues. Germline V gene lookup returns CDR1 MNHNY and CDR2 SVGAGI (reference sequence). CDR3 sequence: CASRLSRLEQYF. The CDR3 DNA reads TGTGCCAGCAGGCTCTCAAGGCTCGAGCAGTACTTC.

This clonotype was seen more than once but under ten times. V usage is TRBV6-4 and J usage is TRBJ2-3, with D possibly being TRBD1 or TRBD2 (5 bases each). Looked up from germline, CDR1 is MRHNA and CDR2 is SNTAGT. V was trimmed by 5 bases and J by 2 bases, leaving 14 bases between them. This CDR3 region has 15 residues. The CDR3 sequence is CASSPGVGDTDTQYF. DNA for the CDR3: TGTGCCAGCAGTCCAGGTGTGGGGGACACAGATACGCAGTATTTT.

This clonotype was found once. The rearrangement links TRBV30 to TRBJ1-5; tentative D call: TRBD1 (6 bases). V was pared by 3 bases and J by 3 bases, with 18 bases between. CDR1 and CDR2 from the germline V gene are GTSNPN and SVGIG (reference sequence). The CDR3 is 16 residues long. The CDR3 region is CAWRANSGDYNQPQHF. In nucleotides, the CDR3 is TGTGCCTGGAGAGCCAACTCAGGGGACTACAATCAGCCCCAGCATTTT.

This clonotype was counted once. This clone may be a read error of a much larger clone one base away. The gene calls are TRBV4-2 and TRBJ2-1; unclear D gene. The germline V and J ends were trimmed by 3 bases and 8 bases, with 11 bases remaining between them. CDR3 size: 13 residues. The germline gives CDR1 LGHNA, CDR2 YNFKEQ. DNA for the CDR3: TGTGCCAGCAGCCATGGGTACATGGATGAGCAGTTCTTC. It is translated as CASSHGYMDEQFF.

In its sample, this clonotype was seen a few times. The chain recombines TRBV5-1 with TRBJ2-7; 9 bases fit TRBD1. The CDR3 loop spans 15 amino acids. Losses at the gene ends were 0 bases for V and 3 bases for J; bases not matched to a gene: 4. Germline V gene data show CDR1 as SGHRS and CDR2 as YFSETQ. The CDR3 DNA is TGCGCCAGCAGCTTGGGGACAGGGGTCTTCTACGAGCAGTACTTC. Translated, it gives CASSLGTGVFYEQYF.